This record looks at one TCR beta chain sequence and its context. Its antigen has not been determined. Per-base qualities were not stored, and no clone one base away is much larger. The data were obtained in a study of cytomegalovirus exposure and HLA in healthy donors (dated by TCRdb to about 2017). At the level of the whole study: In an earlier analysis of 587 of the donors, 276 Gb of sequence data and just under 120 million unique TCR beta sequences from about 180 million T cells were reported. Several DR-DQ haplotypes were handled as single units for association and clustering because linkage in the cohort was strong. Besides the first cohort of 550 to 750 subjects, a separate validation cohort made up of some 110 different subjects was used. The study profiled the T cell repertoires of 500 to 800 subjects by immunosequencing and related them to cytomegalovirus serostatus. A later analysis re-examined previously published TCR beta repertoires from more than 650 donors and added high-resolution HLA genotyping to investigate patterns of TCR occurrence. Among about 360 genotyped donors of the cohort, an average of around 240,000 unique TCR beta nucleotide sequences were sequenced per donor, 15% to 20% of them non-productive. Rather than drawing on any new phenotypic data, the later analysis identified candidate immune exposures from TCR beta sequences and the way those sequences occurred across donors. The study was designed to test whether signatures of past pathogen exposure could be identified by cataloging public T cell receptors. Every repertoire in the discovery cohort had been generated on one and the same sequencing platform. Both class I and class II loci were covered by HLA typing, at four-digit resolution. The number of typed donors differed by locus: roughly 620-640 for A, B, C, DRB1 and DQB1; 500 to 550 for DQA1; roughly 600 for DPA1; and around 470 for DPB1. Of the roughly 400 genotyped donors, approximately 83% fell in the genetic ancestry cluster associated with self-reported Caucasian donors. To predict cytomegalovirus infection status, the study combined high-throughput TCR immunosequencing, statistical association of individual TCRs with disease status, and machine learning. A later genetic analysis took genome-wide SNP genotypes for 398 of the 666 donors and used that subset as a discovery cohort. Donor age, sex, ethnicity and CMV serostatus were collected together with the repertoire data. About 280 gigabases of sequencing data and about 92 million unique TCR sequences made up an early release that covered around 640 HLA-typed donors. In an earlier analysis of 500 to 650 of the donors, high-throughput TCR beta sequencing was used to judge whether each TCR beta V gene segment behaved as functional or pseudogenic. On the study overall, not on this receptor specifically: Because HLA typing was unavailable for some donors at each locus, only the typed subset was used in association tests. A cluster of highly shared sequence variants was judged likely to represent a technical artifact of the sequencing pipeline. A few of the identified cytomegalovirus-associated TCR beta chains were confirmed in vitro to be specific for cytomegalovirus antigens. A later analysis associated 15,000 to 20,000 TCR beta sequences with specific HLA alleles at a false discovery rate of 0.05. In a later analysis, most CMV-associated TCR beta chains were found to appear HLA-restricted, with HLA associations seemingly driven largely by CMV exposure. A later genetic analysis reported fewer N-insertions in productive TCRs among donors in an Asian-associated ancestry cluster than the roughly 720-donor mean. When HLA alleles, especially DR and DQ, strongly co-occurred, attributing TCR associations to individual alleles was difficult. Only TCR beta chains were sequenced in this cohort, and the absence of alpha or paired-chain data limited detectable features. The classifier was reported to diagnose cytomegalovirus status with high specificity and sensitivity in both the original and validation cohorts. The presence/absence analyses assumed that sequencing depth was roughly uniform across donors, and that assumption may not be true. A further reported finding was that TCR beta sequences accurately predicted the HLA-A and HLA-B alleles for most subjects in the first cohort. Linkage disequilibrium might explain the correlated functional status among segregating V segments, but an unknown experimental factor could not be ruled out. Across donors, most TCR sequences were observed very rarely, whereas some public TCRs were present in many individuals. The earlier analysis of 587 of the donors excluded 15 to 20 rarely observed V segments, including chromosome 9 orphons, because counts were too low. A later analysis found that HLA-associated TCR beta chains were more clonally expanded and had lower generation probabilities than equally common non-associated chains. In a later analysis, TCR association rates were found to vary across HLA loci, with the most associated TCRs seen for DRB1 alleles and the fewest for HLA-C alleles. Several of the top co-occurrence clusters appeared to be linked to parvovirus B19, influenza, CMV and Epstein-Barr virus, according to a later analysis. Immune exposure information for the cohort was limited to CMV serostatus. In a later genetic analysis, a missense DCLRE1C variant was associated with V-gene and J-gene trimming of TCR beta chains, and the association was replicated in an independent cohort. An earlier analysis of approximately 530 of the donors showed that most TCR beta V segments appeared in productive rearrangements either about 90% or about 30% of the time, which broadly matched IMGT annotations. Some IMGT-functional V segments, including TRBV6-2 and TRBV6-3, could not be distinguished by the 87-base-pair reads and were therefore excluded. A total of 150 or so TCR beta chains were listed by the study as associated with cytomegalovirus. It was suggested by the authors that the approach could potentially be generalized to other disease states and immunological phenotypes.

The cohort consisted of more than 650 healthy bone marrow donors. All cohort members were sampled while nominally healthy, although unrecorded immune exposures were likely present. The donor was CMV seropositive and was included in the group of some 290 seropositive cohort members. A peripheral blood sample was collected from each donor, and TCR beta sequencing was performed on peripheral blood mononuclear cells. Genomic DNA was extracted from the blood cell samples with the Qiagen DNeasy Blood Extraction Kit. The library was built by means of the immunoSEQ multiplex PCR assay. A mixture of 60 forward primers for TCR Vbeta segments and 13 reverse primers for TCR Jbeta segments was used in the multiplex PCR. A multiplex PCR assay on genomic DNA amplified the CDR3 region of rearranged TCR beta genes. Amplified TCR beta libraries were sequenced as 87-base-pair reads on the Illumina HiSeq System. The study's own analysis went as follows. Across the 670 or so repertoires, a later analysis counted 75 million to 90 million unique TCR beta chains, around 11 million of which were shared by at least two donors. To remove PCR and sequencing errors, raw reads were error-corrected and collapsed into unique sequences using a nearest-neighbor algorithm that merged closely related sequences. CDR3 sequences were aligned to IMGT reference sequences to assign V, D and J gene segments. For a sequence to be retained, a match of at least six nucleotides to both a V gene segment and a J gene segment was required. Rearrangements were classified as productive when the CDR3 lacked stop codons and remained in frame with V and J, and all other rearrangements were classified as non-productive. CDR3 was defined according to IMGT convention as the region running from the second conserved V-encoded cysteine to the conserved J-encoded phenylalanine. In an earlier analysis of just under 600 of the donors, sequences lacking an unambiguous match to a single V gene segment were excluded. An earlier analysis of 550 to 650 of the donors classified V segments as functional when productive rearrangements were above 56.7% and as segregating when the standard deviation between donors was above 5%. A statistical classification framework was built for diagnosing cytomegalovirus status from the catalog of TCR beta chain sequences. A later analysis assigned V and J genes by comparing TCR nucleotide sequences with IMGT/GENE-DB human TR gene sequences. A later analysis assigned CDR3 sequences and most-parsimonious VDJ recombination scenarios with the TCRdist pipeline. A later analysis defined each TCR beta chain by its CDR3 amino acid sequence plus V-gene family, and excluded reads lacking a unique V-gene family. In a later analysis, fewer than 600 highly shared, low-generation-probability nucleotide sequences were removed to address suspected cross-contamination and a sequencing artifact. For each public chain, a later analysis derived a clonal expansion index from normalized ranks of inferred template counts within each repertoire. In a later analysis, generation probabilities were computed with a VDJ recombination model fitted to out-of-frame rearrangements, and the resulting probabilities were checked against IGoR. In a later analysis, hypergeometric tests were used to score TCR-TCR, TCR-HLA and TCR-CMV co-occurrence, with a repertoire-size bias correction applied to TCR pairs. In a later analysis, false discovery rates were estimated by permuting HLA or CMV assignments 20 times. In a later analysis, co-occurring TCRs were grouped using DBSCAN, with TCRdist sequence similarity added in when clustering inside HLA-allele-positive subsets. For co-occurrence clustering, repertoires with fewer than 30,000 or more than 120,000 public chains were excluded, along with five or six repertoires with anomalous nucleotide sharing. Imported from immuneACCESS, the table was reduced by TCRdb to in-frame sequences with V and J called. These copies leave out some clones; in studies compared against another copy, an unresolved V gene accounts for under half, and the cause of the remainder is not known. That table is the source of V, J and clone size, and D and trimming were worked out from the DNA. Across this sample there are about 130,000 clones, with roughly 63% seen only once. About 1.5% of the sample comes from the top ten.

CDR1 and CDR2, looked up from the germline V gene, are SGHRS and YFSETQ. V loses 0 bases of germline sequence and J loses 3 bases, and the interval between the two ends is 19 bases. The CDR3 holds 17 amino acids from the cysteine to the phenylalanine. Just the 51-base CDR3 DNA is kept, in frame starting at base 1. The receptor was isolated from a man between 25 and 39 years old in good health and CMV-seropositive. Sequencing was done on a sample of PBMCs. Here the chain combines TRBV5-1 and TRBJ2-7; the D region possibly corresponds to TRBD1 (6 bases align). The CDR3 region has the sequence CASSLVYSTGRIYEQYF. The nucleotide sequence is TGCGCCAGCAGCTTGGTGTATTCCACAGGGAGAATCTACGAGCAGTACTTC.